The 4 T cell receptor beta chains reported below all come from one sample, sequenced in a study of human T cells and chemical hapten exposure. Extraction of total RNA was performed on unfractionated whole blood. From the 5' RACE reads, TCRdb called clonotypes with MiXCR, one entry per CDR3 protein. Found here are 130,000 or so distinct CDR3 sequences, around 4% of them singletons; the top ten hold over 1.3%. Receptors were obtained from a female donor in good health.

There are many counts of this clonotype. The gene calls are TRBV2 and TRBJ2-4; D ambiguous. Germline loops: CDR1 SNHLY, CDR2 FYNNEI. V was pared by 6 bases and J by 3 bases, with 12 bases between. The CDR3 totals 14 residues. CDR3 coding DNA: TGTGCCAGCAGCCCAAAGGCCAACAAAAACATTCAGTACTTC. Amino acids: CASSPKANKNIQYF.

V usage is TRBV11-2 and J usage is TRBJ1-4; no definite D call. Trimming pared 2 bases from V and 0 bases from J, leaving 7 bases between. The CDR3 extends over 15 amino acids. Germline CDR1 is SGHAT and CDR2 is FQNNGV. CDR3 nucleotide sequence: TGTGCCAGCAGCTTAAGGCTGGCAACTAATGAAAAACTGTTTTTT. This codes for CASSLRLATNEKLFF.

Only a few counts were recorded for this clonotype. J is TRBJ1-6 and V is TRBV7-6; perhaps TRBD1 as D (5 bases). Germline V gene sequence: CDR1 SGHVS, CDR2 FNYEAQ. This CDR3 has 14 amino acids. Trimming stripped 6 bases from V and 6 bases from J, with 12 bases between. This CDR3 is CASRTGGSNSPLHF. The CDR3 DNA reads TGTGCCAGCAGAACGGGGGGGAGTAATTCACCCCTCCACTTT.

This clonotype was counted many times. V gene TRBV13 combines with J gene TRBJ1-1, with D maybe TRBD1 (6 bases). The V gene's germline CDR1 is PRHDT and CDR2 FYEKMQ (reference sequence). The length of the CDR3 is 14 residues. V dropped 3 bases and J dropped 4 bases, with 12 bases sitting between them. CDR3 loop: CASSFGGLGTEAFF. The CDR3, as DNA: TGTGCCAGCAGCTTTGGGGGCCTGGGCACTGAAGCTTTCTTT.